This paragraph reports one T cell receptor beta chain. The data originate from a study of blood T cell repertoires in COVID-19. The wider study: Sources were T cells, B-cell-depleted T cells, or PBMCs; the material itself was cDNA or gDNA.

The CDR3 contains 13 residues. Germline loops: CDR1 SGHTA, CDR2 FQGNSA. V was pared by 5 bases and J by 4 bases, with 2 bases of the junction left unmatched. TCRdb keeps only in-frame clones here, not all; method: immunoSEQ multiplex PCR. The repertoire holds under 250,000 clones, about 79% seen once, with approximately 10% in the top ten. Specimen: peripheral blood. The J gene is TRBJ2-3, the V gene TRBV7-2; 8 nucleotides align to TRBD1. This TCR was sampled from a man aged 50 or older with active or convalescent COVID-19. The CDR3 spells CASSGQGADTQYF. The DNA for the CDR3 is TGTGCCAGCAGCGGACAGGGCGCAGATACGCAGTATTTT.